The 30 T cell receptor beta chains below were found in one sample sequenced in a study of blood T cells in healthy people across ages. PCR was performed a second time for about 6 to 12 cycles using a sample-barcoded 5' primer and a J-beta primer mix. TCRdb processed the 5' RACE reads anew with MiXCR; each CDR3 protein has one entry. Seen here are about 970,000 distinct CDR3 sequences, roughly 51% observed once, and the top ten hold around 21%. Sequencing was done on a sample of blood. The receptors were sampled from a woman aged 55-69 years in good health.

This clonotype was observed a single time. The chain joins TRBV7-2 to TRBJ2-1, with D unclear. This CDR3 is 17 amino acids long. CDR1 is SGHTA, CDR2 FQGNSA, per germline. Trimming cost V 2 bases and J 9 bases, with 23 bases left between them. CDR3: CASSLNSPQAGRSEQFF. The DNA of the CDR3 is TGTGCCAGCAGCTTAAATAGCCCCCAAGCCGGACGGAGTGAGCAGTTCTTC. Based on the CDR3 plus reference TRBV7-2 and TRBJ2-1, the full variable domain is GAGVSQSPSNKVTEKGKDVELRCDPISGHTALYWYRQSLGQGLEFLIYFQGNSAPDKSGLPSDRFSAERTGGSVSTLTIQRTQQEDSAVYLCASSLNSPQAGRSEQFFGPGTRLTVL.

The chain has TRBV25-1 and TRBJ2-4; 11 bases align to TRBD2. V lost 6 bases to trimming and J lost 1 base; unmatched junction nucleotides: 2. Germline CDR1 is MGHDK and CDR2 is SYGVNS. The CDR3 sequence is 15 residues long. The CDR3 nucleotides read TGTGCCAGCAGCGGACTAGCGGGTGCCAAAAACATTCAGTACTTC. This sequence encodes CASSGLAGAKNIQYF.

There are a few counts of this clonotype. The chain links TRBV4-1 to TRBJ2-5; D is ambiguous. Germline V CDR1 and CDR2: MGHRA, YSYEKL. Between the trimmed V and J ends, which lost 3 bases and 5 bases, there was a span of 13 bases. This CDR3 has 14 residues. CDR3 protein: CASSQKGIRETQYF. Written as DNA, the CDR3 is TGCGCCAGCAGCCAGAAGGGTATTCGGGAGACCCAGTACTTC.

This clonotype has just a few counts. The gene calls are TRBV25-1 and TRBJ1-2, with a weak D call TRBD1 (5 bases). Looked up from germline, CDR1 is MGHDK and CDR2 is SYGVNS. The CDR3 loop spans 14 amino acids. The V gene lost 0 bases and the J gene lost 2 bases, with 7 bases spanning the gap. The CDR3 spells CASSEYGGNYGYTF. The CDR3 nucleotides read TGTGCCAGCAGTGAATATGGGGGAAACTATGGCTACACCTTC.

This chain joins TRBV7-2 and TRBJ2-1; 11 bases align to TRBD2. V trimming: 4 bases; J trimming: 3 bases; junction bases outside the gene matches: 5. The CDR3 length is 16 residues. CDR1 and CDR2 (germline): SGHTA, FQGNSA. The CDR3 reads CASSSLAGGVYNEQFF. CDR3 nucleotide sequence: TGTGCCAGCAGCTCCTTAGCGGGAGGGGTCTACAATGAGCAGTTCTTC.

The chain employs TRBV7-2 and TRBJ1-5; D not certain. This CDR3 is 14 amino acids long. The ends were cut back, 7 bases at V and 0 bases at J, with 10 bases in the middle. The germline CDR1 and CDR2 sequences are SGHTA and FQGNSA. CDR3 protein: CASTGGLSNQPQHF. The CDR3 DNA reads as TGTGCCAGCACGGGAGGGCTTAGCAATCAGCCCCAGCATTTT. The full variable domain, completed using reference TRBV7-2 and TRBJ1-5, is GAGVSQSPSNKVTEKGKDVELRCDPISGHTALYWYRQSLGQGLEFLIYFQGNSAPDKSGLPSDRFSAERTGGSVSTLTIQRTQQEDSAVYLCASTGGLSNQPQHFGDGTRLSIL.

This rearrangement joins TRBV10-3 to TRBJ2-3; 8 positions match TRBD1. The CDR3 totals 17 residues. With 6 bases clipped from V and 6 bases from J, the junction kept 17 bases outside the gene matches. From germline, CDR1 is ENHRY and CDR2 SYGVKD. CDR3 residues: CAIRGAVKTGETDTQYF. CDR3 nucleotide sequence: TGTGCCATCAGGGGGGCGGTAAAGACAGGGGAAACGGATACGCAGTATTTT.

The V call is TRBV20-1, the J call TRBJ2-7; 10 bases match TRBD2. Germline trimming cut 5 bases from V and 2 bases from J; bases unmatched to any gene: 6. The CDR3 has 14 amino acids. Germline CDR1 and CDR2: DFQATT and SNEGSKA (reference sequence). Here the CDR3 DNA reads TGCAGTGCTGGCGGACTAGCGGTGACCTACGAGCAGTACTTC. Protein sequence: CSAGGLAVTYEQYF.

The chain is built from TRBV12-3 or TRBV12-4 and TRBJ2-5, with 9 bases fitting TRBD2. The assigned J gene may be wrong: the sequence end matches TRBJ2-7 better. The CDR3 is 15 amino acids. DNA of the CDR3: TGTGCCAGCAGCCGGGGCAGCCTAGCGGGAAACGAGCAGTACTTC. Residues: CASSRGSLAGNEQYF.

This clonotype turned up a few times. The chain uses TRBV27 and TRBJ2-6, with D possibly being TRBD1 or TRBD2 (5 bases each). Per germline, CDR1 MNHEY and CDR2 SMNVEV (reference sequence). This CDR3 comprises 18 residues. With 1 base removed from V and 0 bases from J, the gap between germline ends came to 13 bases. CDR3 loop: CASSLFAGTISGANVLTF. CDR3 DNA sequence: TGTGCCAGCAGTTTATTCGCAGGGACGATCTCTGGGGCCAACGTCCTGACTTTC.

Only a few counts were recorded for this clonotype. This chain uses TRBV20-1 with TRBJ1-5, with 7 bases matching TRBD1. Germline V gene data show CDR1 as DFQATT and CDR2 as SNEGSKA (reference sequence). The CDR3 is 20 residues long. The J segment lost 4 bases and the V segment lost 3 bases, leaving 24 bases of the junction unmatched. The CDR3 spells CSASRGRGRLSGEGNQPQHF. The CDR3, as DNA: TGCAGTGCTAGCCGGGGAAGGGGGCGGCTAAGTGGAGAAGGGAATCAGCCCCAGCATTTT.

This chain joins TRBV5-1 and TRBJ2-1, with 12 bases identical to TRBD1. Germline values: CDR1 SGHRS, CDR2 YFSETQ. The CDR3 is 15 residues long. Trimming took 4 bases from V and 8 from J; bases not matched to a gene: 7. The CDR3 is CASSVGTGGEYEQFF. CDR3 bases: TGCGCCAGCAGCGTCGGGACAGGGGGCGAATATGAGCAGTTCTTC.

This clonotype was observed a handful of times. This chain joins TRBV7-8 and TRBJ2-1; D might be TRBD1 (5 bases). V lost 3 bases, J lost 7 bases, and 16 bases lay in between. This CDR3 spans 15 amino acids. CDR1 and CDR2 (germline): SGHVS, FQNEAQ. The CDR3: CASSLGPPPRNEQFF. As DNA, the CDR3 is TGTGCCAGCAGCTTGGGGCCTCCCCCGCGGAATGAGCAGTTCTTC.

This clonotype was seen only a few times. The chain joins TRBV5-5 to TRBJ2-5; 7 nucleotides match TRBD2. V gave up 0 bases and J gave up 5 bases; unmatched junction bases: 4. Germline V gives CDR1 SGHKS, CDR2 YYEKEE (reference sequence). The CDR3 contains 14 residues. The CDR3 spells CASSLEAGGETQYF. The CDR3 bases are TGTGCCAGCAGCTTGGAGGCCGGGGGGGAGACCCAGTACTTC.

J is TRBJ2-7 and V is TRBV12-3 or TRBV12-4; D possibly corresponds to TRBD2 (6 bases). The CDR3 runs to 17 residues. The V gene lost 2 bases and the J gene lost 0 bases, with 17 bases spanning the gap. CDR3 bases: TGTGCCAGCAGTTTAAACGCGTTCCGGGGGTCCTCCTACGAGCAGTACTTC. Its protein is CASSLNAFRGSSYEQYF.

The chain combines TRBV6-5 with TRBJ1-4; D possibly corresponds to TRBD1 (5 bases). This CDR3 is built from 14 residues. V lost 10 bases and J lost 2, with 14 bases in between. The germline gives CDR1 MNHEY, CDR2 SVGAGI. The CDR3 sequence is CATGLGPTNEKLFF. DNA of the CDR3: TGTGCCACGGGACTCGGTCCCACTAATGAAAAACTGTTTTTT.

The chain has TRBV20-1 and TRBJ2-1; 12 bases line up with TRBD2. J lost 7 bases, V lost 5 bases, and 12 bases had no gene match. Germline V CDR1 and CDR2: DFQATT, SNEGSKA (reference sequence). The CDR3 totals 16 residues. The CDR3 sequence is CSALLAGGGFGNEQFF. As DNA, the CDR3 is TGCAGTGCTTTACTAGCGGGAGGAGGTTTTGGGAATGAGCAGTTCTTC.

The chain is built from TRBV27 and TRBJ1-6, with D hard to call. CDR1 and CDR2 (germline): MNHEY, SMNVEV (reference sequence). The CDR3 extends over 13 amino acids. V lost 7 bases and J 9 bases, leaving 13 bases between the germline ends. As DNA, the CDR3 is TGTGCCAGCACTCCCCGGTTGCGTTCACCCCTCCACTTT. This sequence encodes CASTPRLRSPLHF.

The V gene is TRBV5-1, the J gene TRBJ1-1, with a possible D match to TRBD1 (6 bases). Germline assignment: CDR1 SGHRS and CDR2 YFSETQ. This CDR3 is 15 amino acids long. Trimming left V 3 bases short and J 1 base short, with 13 bases between. DNA for the CDR3: TGCGCCAGCAGCTACTCCGCGACAGGGAACACTGAAGCTTTCTTT. It encodes CASSYSATGNTEAFF.

The CDR3 DNA reads TGTGCCAGCGGTCGGGACAGCCTAAGCTCTGGGGCCAACGTCCTGACTTTC. As protein: CASGRDSLSSGANVLTF. The genes are TRBV2 and TRBJ2-6, with TRBD1 matching 7 bases. Germline V lookup: CDR1 SNHLY, CDR2 FYNNEI. CDR3 length: 17 amino acids. V lost 8 bases to trimming and J lost 0 bases; unmatched junction nucleotides: 10.

This clonotype was seen only a few times. The chain employs TRBV2 and TRBJ1-2; unclear D gene. V gave up 7 bases and J gave up 1 base, with 7 bases separating them. The CDR3 runs to 12 residues. Germline-derived CDR1 and CDR2 are SNHLY and FYNNEI. CDR3 nucleotides: TGTGCCAGCACCCCATTTAACTATGGCTACACCTTC. It yields the protein CASTPFNYGYTF.

V and J are TRBV7-2 and TRBJ2-1; unclear D gene. With 0 bases removed from V and 9 bases from J, the gap between germline ends came to 9 bases. The CDR3 runs to 13 residues. Germline CDR1 is SGHTA and CDR2 is FQGNSA. CDR3 sequence: CASSLALPGEQFF. The CDR3 nucleotides are TGTGCCAGCAGCTTAGCGCTCCCGGGTGAGCAGTTCTTC.

The genes are TRBV20-1 and TRBJ2-7; D is unclear. The germline gives CDR1 DFQATT, CDR2 SNEGSKA (reference sequence). CDR3 size: 11 residues. The germline V and J ends were trimmed by 5 bases and 2 bases, with 7 bases remaining between them. CDR3 region: CSAGLTYEQYF. Written as DNA, the CDR3 is TGCAGTGCTGGGCTCACCTACGAGCAGTACTTC.

As for this clonotype: At one of its ends the junction is not consistent with the germline gene, which may arise from a read error. V and J are TRBV11-2 and TRBJ2-5, with D perhaps TRBD1 (5 bases). CDR1 is SGHAT, CDR2 FQNNGV, per germline. The CDR3 runs to 16 residues. The CDR3 nucleotides read TGTGCCGGCAGCTTAGAGTGGGCCCTAGGAAGCCGACAGCAGTACTTC. Its protein is CAGSLEWALGSRQQYF.

This clonotype was picked up a small number of times. The chain joins TRBV29-1 to TRBJ1-2; D unresolved. The CDR3 loop spans 13 amino acids. CDR1 SQVTM and CDR2 ANQGSEA come from the germline V gene. V was trimmed by 0 bases and J by 8 bases, leaving 13 bases between them. CDR3 DNA: TGCAGCGTTGAAGAGTTGATCGATCGGGGCTACACCTTC. Translation: CSVEELIDRGYTF.

The V gene is TRBV20-1, the J gene TRBJ2-7; 14 positions match TRBD2. Germline V gene data show CDR1 as DFQATT and CDR2 as SNEGSKA (reference sequence). V trimming: 6 bases; J trimming: 2 bases; junction bases outside the gene matches: 6. The CDR3 is 15 residues long. The CDR3 region is CSARTSGRSTYEQYF. CDR3 sequence (DNA): TGCAGTGCGCGGACTAGCGGGAGGAGTACCTACGAGCAGTACTTC.

This sequence joins TRBV21-1 and TRBJ2-5; the table gives TRBD1 as D, unverified against the DNA. TRBV21-1 is given as a pseudogene. The CDR3 contains 17 residues. CDR3 DNA: TGTGCCAGCAGCCCTTCCCGTTTTGCACTAGTAGGGGAGACCCAGTACTTC. Translated, it gives CASSPSRFALVGETQYF.

This rearrangement joins TRBV28 to TRBJ1-2; 8 bases are shared with TRBD1. CDR1 is MDHEN and CDR2 is SYDVKM in the germline V gene. CDR3 length equals 15 residues. The junction had 17 bases not matched to a gene; V was cut back by 8 bases and J by 9 bases. The CDR3 bases are TGTGCCAGCCTAAGATACAGGGGGATAGGATATAGCTACACCTTC. As protein: CASLRYRGIGYSYTF.

This clonotype was seen only a few times. The chain joins TRBV28 to TRBJ1-5, with 8 bases that match TRBD1. Germline loops: CDR1 MDHEN, CDR2 SYDVKM. The CDR3 spans 15 residues. Losses at the gene ends were 6 bases for V and 6 bases for J; bases not matched to a gene: 10. DNA of the CDR3: TGTGCCAGCAGAGCGCCAGGGGGCTTAAGTCAGCCCCAGCATTTT. Amino acid sequence: CASRAPGGLSQPQHF.

The chain joins TRBV20-1 to TRBJ1-2; D may be TRBD1 (5 bases). CDR3 length: 14 residues. Trimming removed 6 bases from V and 6 bases from J, with 20 bases in between. Germline V gene lookup returns CDR1 DFQATT and CDR2 SNEGSKA (reference sequence). CDR3 nucleotides: TGCAGTGCCCCGGTGACAGCAAAGGGAGATGGCTACACCTTC. Amino acids: CSAPVTAKGDGYTF.